The clone carrying this TCR beta chain was counted between two and nine times. From germline, CDR1 is SGHNT and CDR2 YYREEE (reference sequence). The CDR3 runs to 11 residues. V shed 5 bases and J 6 bases; nucleotides not matched to a gene: 0. This sample was taken from a study of blood T cell repertoires in COVID-19. Assay used: immunoSEQ multiplex PCR; TCRdb lists only in-frame clones, some missing. In the table there are approximately 200,000 clones, approximately 80% of which are singletons. This TCR was sampled from a woman aged 45 to 65 with acute or convalescent COVID-19. Sequenced material: peripheral blood. The chain combines TRBV5-4 with TRBJ1-1; TRBD1 matches at 8 bases. The CDR3 DNA reads as TGTGCCAGCAGACAGGGGGCTGAAGCTTTCTTT. Protein: CASRQGAEAFF.